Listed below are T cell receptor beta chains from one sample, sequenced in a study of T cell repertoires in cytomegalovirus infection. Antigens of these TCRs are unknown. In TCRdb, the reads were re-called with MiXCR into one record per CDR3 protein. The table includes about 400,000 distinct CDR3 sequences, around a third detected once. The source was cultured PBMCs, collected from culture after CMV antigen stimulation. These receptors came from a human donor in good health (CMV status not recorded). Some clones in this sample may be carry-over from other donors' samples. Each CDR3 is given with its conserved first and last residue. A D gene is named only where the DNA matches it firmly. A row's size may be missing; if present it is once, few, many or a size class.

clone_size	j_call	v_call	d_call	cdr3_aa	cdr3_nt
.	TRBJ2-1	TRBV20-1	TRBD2	CSAKLLAGKYNEQFF	TGCAGTGCTAAGCTTCTAGCGGGAAAGTACAATGAGCAGTTCTTC
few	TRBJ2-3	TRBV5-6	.	CASSLGAGRNTDTQYF	TGTGCCAGCAGCTTGGGGGCGGGTCGGAACACAGATACGCAGTATTTT
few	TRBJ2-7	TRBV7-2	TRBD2	CASSLIPREAPYEQYF	TGTGCCAGCAGCTTAATTCCGCGGGAGGCCCCCTACGAGCAGTACTTC
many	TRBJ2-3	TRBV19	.	CASRDYLTDTQYF	TGTGCCAGTAGGGACTACCTCACAGATACGCAGTATTTT
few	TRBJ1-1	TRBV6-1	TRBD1	CASSEKLEDRFLNTEAFF	TGTGCCAGCAGTGAAAAATTAGAGGACAGGTTTCTGAACACTGAAGCTTTCTTT
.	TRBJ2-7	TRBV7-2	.	CASSLASGPDKQYF	TGTGCCAGCAGCTTAGCGTCCGGGCCCGACAAACAGTACTTC
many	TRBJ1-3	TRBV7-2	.	CASSLNPQGGSGNTIYF	TGTGCCAGCAGCTTAAACCCACAGGGAGGCTCTGGAAACACCATATATTTT
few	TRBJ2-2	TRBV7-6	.	CASSLVASNTGELFF	TGTGCCAGCAGCTTAGTTGCATCTAACACCGGGGAGCTGTTTTTT
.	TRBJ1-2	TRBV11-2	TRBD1	CASTPGQGNYGYTF	TGTGCCAGCACCCCGGGACAGGGTAACTATGGCTACACCTTC
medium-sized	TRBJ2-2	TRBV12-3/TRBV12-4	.	CASWGAIQRGYTGELFF	TGTGCCAGCTGGGGGGCCATCCAACGGGGTTACACCGGGGAGCTGTTTTTT
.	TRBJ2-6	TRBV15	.	CATSTGGGLSSGANVLTF	TGTGCCACCAGCACAGGTGGGGGACTTAGCTCTGGGGCCAACGTCCTGACTTTC
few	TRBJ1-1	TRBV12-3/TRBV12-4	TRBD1	CASSLRTGPNTEAFF	TGTGCCAGCAGTCTACGGACAGGGCCGAACACTGAAGCTTTCTTT
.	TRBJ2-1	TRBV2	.	CASRLAEALWNEQFF	TGTGCCAGCCGGTTAGCGGAGGCCCTCTGGAATGAGCAGTTCTTC
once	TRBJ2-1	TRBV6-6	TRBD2	CASSYSAGGLEQFF	TGTGCCAGCAGTTACTCGGCGGGAGGGCTTGAGCAGTTCTTC
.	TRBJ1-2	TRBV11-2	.	CASSPGTNVGRGYTF	TGTGCCAGCAGCCCCGGGACAAACGTCGGTCGAGGCTACACCTTC
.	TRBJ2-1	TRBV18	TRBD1	CASSPTGSVEQFF	TGTGCCAGCTCACCGACAGGGAGCGTTGAGCAGTTCTTC
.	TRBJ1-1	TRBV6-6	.	CASSYRGRAEAFF	TGTGCCAGCAGTTACCGGGGCAGGGCTGAAGCTTTCTTT